The 24 T cell receptor beta chains given below trace back to one sample, sequenced in a study of identical twins. TCRdb redid the calling of the 5' RACE reads with MiXCR, one entry per CDR3 protein. The sample lists 200,000 to 300,000 distinct CDR3 sequences, roughly 13% occurring once. These data also featured in a second study, about yellow fever vaccine responses in identical twins.

The sequencing sample was made of memory (CD45RO+) T cells sorted from blood. The source of these receptors is a woman younger than 30 in good health.

The genes are TRBV27 and TRBJ2-5; D remains unclear. V was pared by 2 bases and J by 4 bases, with 14 bases between. Germline V CDR1 and CDR2: MNHEY, SMNVEV (reference sequence). The CDR3 runs 15 residues. The CDR3 sequence is CASSLRVGNIETQYF. The DNA for the CDR3 is TGTGCCAGCAGTTTACGAGTTGGGAACATAGAGACCCAGTACTTC.

This clonotype was picked up many times. This sequence joins TRBV6-5 and TRBJ2-6; D is undetermined. Trimming removed 2 bases from V and 2 bases from J, with 1 base in between. Germline V CDR1 and CDR2: MNHEY, SVGAGI. The CDR3 totals 13 residues. CDR3 in amino acids: CASSYAGANVLTF. As DNA, the CDR3 is TGTGCCAGCAGTTACGCTGGGGCCAACGTCCTGACTTTC.

The gene calls are TRBV6-1 and TRBJ2-7; 7 positions match TRBD2. Germline V gene lookup returns CDR1 MNHNS and CDR2 SASEGT. This CDR3 is built from 14 residues. V was clipped by 6 bases and J by 3 bases; unmatched bases: 8. The CDR3 DNA sequence: TGTGCCAGCAGCCGCCAGCGGGACCACTACGAGCAGTACTTC. It codes for CASSRQRDHYEQYF.

This clonotype turned up a few times. CDR3 nucleotides: TGTGCCAGCAGTTTATTTGGGACAGGAGGCACAGATACGCAGTATTTT. This sequence encodes CASSLFGTGGTDTQYF. This rearrangement joins TRBV12-3 or TRBV12-4 to TRBJ2-3; TRBD1 matches 8 bases. With 2 bases clipped from V and 1 base from J, the junction kept 5 bases outside the gene matches. CDR3 size: 16 residues.

This rearrangement joins TRBV12-3 or TRBV12-4 to TRBJ1-5; D is undetermined. CDR3 size: 15 residues. Trimming cost V 7 bases and J 3 bases, with 16 bases left between them. CDR3 DNA: TGTGCCAGCATAGAAACCGGGGTCTTCAATCAGCCCCAGCATTTT. Protein sequence: CASIETGVFNQPQHF.

The V call is TRBV30, the J call TRBJ2-1; 9 positions agree with TRBD2. Germline V lookup: CDR1 GTSNPN, CDR2 SVGIG (reference sequence). Trimming at V came to 4 bases and at J to 8 bases, leaving 9 bases not matched to a gene. This CDR3 is 14 amino acids long. CDR3 DNA: TGTGCCTGGAACCAGGGAGGCGGGGGGGATGAGCAGTTCTTC. Translated, it gives CAWNQGGGGDEQFF. Supplemented by reference TRBV30 and TRBJ2-1, the full variable domain reads SQTIHQWPATLVQPVGSPLSLECTVEGTSNPNLYWYRQAAGRGLQLLFYSVGIGQISSEVPQNLSASRPQDRQFILSSKKLLLSDSGFYLCAWNQGGGGDEQFFGPGTRLTVL.

This clonotype was seen repeatedly, ten times or more. The chain employs TRBV10-2 and TRBJ2-5; TRBD2 aligns across 10 bases. CDR3 length: 15 amino acids. V shed 5 bases and J 5 bases; nucleotides not matched to a gene: 8. The germline CDR1 and CDR2 sequences are WSHSY and SAAADI. The CDR3 loop is CASSLAGGFMETQYF. The DNA of the CDR3 is TGCGCCAGCAGTTTAGCGGGGGGCTTTATGGAGACCCAGTACTTC.

The chain employs TRBV19 and TRBJ1-4; D not certain. Germline-derived CDR1 and CDR2 are LNHDA and SQIVND (reference sequence). V was cut by 9 bases and J by 7 bases, with 6 bases left in between. The length of the CDR3 is 10 residues. CDR3 sequence reads: CASRFEKLFF. Here the CDR3 DNA reads TGTGCCAGCCGGTTTGAAAAACTGTTTTTT.

This clonotype appeared a few times. V and J are TRBV2 and TRBJ2-1; tentatively, D is TRBD2 (5 bases). The V gene lost 4 bases and the J gene lost 5 bases, with 9 bases spanning the gap. This CDR3 has 13 residues. CDR1 SNHLY and CDR2 FYNNEI come from the germline V gene. The CDR3 DNA reads as TGTGCCAGCAGTGTCCAGCGGAACAATGAGCAGTTCTTC. This sequence encodes CASSVQRNNEQFF.

V is TRBV2 and J is TRBJ2-3; D might be TRBD1 (6 bases). CDR3 length: 14 amino acids. Trimming cost V 8 bases and J 2 bases, with 14 bases left between them. The germline gives CDR1 SNHLY, CDR2 FYNNEI. The CDR3 sequence is CASQGLATTDTQYF. The CDR3 region has the DNA TGTGCCAGCCAGGGGCTAGCTACCACAGATACGCAGTATTTT.

This clonotype turned up a few times. V gene TRBV5-1 combines with J gene TRBJ2-2; a weak D match, TRBD2 (5 bases). The CDR3 consists of 15 residues. With 0 bases removed from V and 5 bases from J, the gap between germline ends came to 11 bases. Germline CDR1 and CDR2: SGHRS and YFSETQ. DNA of the CDR3: TGCGCCAGCAGCTTGGAAGTAGCGCGAACCGGGGAGCTGTTTTTT. Its translation: CASSLEVARTGELFF.

V usage is TRBV7-2 and J usage is TRBJ2-1, with TRBD2 matching 15 bases. This CDR3 contains 16 residues. The junction had 9 bases not matched to a gene; V was cut back by 6 bases and J by 9 bases. Germline lookup yields CDR1 SGHTA and CDR2 FQGNSA. The CDR3 DNA follows: TGTGCCAGCAGTACCACCGGACTAGCGGGAGGGGGTGAGCAGTTCTTC. Protein: CASSTTGLAGGGEQFF.

The chain links TRBV20-1 to TRBJ2-3; no reliable D call. This CDR3 contains 13 residues. V gave up 6 bases and J gave up 1 base, with 11 bases separating them. Germline V CDR1 and CDR2: DFQATT, SNEGSKA (reference sequence). CDR3 loop: CSARKTGTDTQYF. The CDR3 DNA reads as TGCAGTGCGAGAAAGACTGGCACAGATACGCAGTATTTT.

In this sample, this clonotype turned up once. The genes are TRBV6-2 or TRBV6-3 and TRBJ2-6, with D perhaps being TRBD1 or TRBD2 (6 bases each). The CDR3 is 15 amino acids. The germline V gene encodes CDR1 MNHEY and CDR2 SVGEGT. The V end was cut by 7 bases, the J end by 3 bases, with 13 bases between. The CDR3 here is CASIKGGSGANVLTF. CDR3 DNA: TGTGCCAGCATCAAGGGGGGCAGTGGGGCCAACGTCCTGACTTTC.

V usage is TRBV20-1 and J usage is TRBJ2-1; possible D gene TRBD1, 7 bases. Germline V gene sequence: CDR1 DFQATT, CDR2 SNEGSKA (reference sequence). The length of the CDR3 is 17 residues. Deletions cut 5 bases from V and 5 bases from J, with 25 bases between. The chain's CDR3 is CSALGWVRPGGNNEQFF. As DNA, the CDR3 is TGCAGTGCTCTAGGTTGGGTAAGGCCAGGGGGGAACAATGAGCAGTTCTTC.

The chain has TRBV11-3 and TRBJ2-2; 7 bases are a match to TRBD2. Trimming cost V 1 base and J 1 base; bases outside gene matches: 6. Germline values: CDR1 SGHNT, CDR2 YENEEA. The CDR3 contains 17 residues. The DNA of the CDR3 is TGTGCCAGCAGCTTAGTTTCCGGGGGGAAGAACACCGGGGAGCTGTTTTTT. Translated: CASSLVSGGKNTGELFF.

This clonotype was recorded many times. The rearrangement uses TRBV5-1 and TRBJ2-3; 7 nucleotides line up with TRBD2. After removal of 4 bases from V and 6 bases from J, the junction contained 11 bases not matched to a gene. The CDR3 runs to 15 residues. CDR1 SGHRS and CDR2 YFSETQ come from the germline V gene. The CDR3 DNA is TGCGCCAGCAGCCAAACGGCGGGGGAGGTGGATACGCAGTATTTT. Its translation: CASSQTAGEVDTQYF.

This clonotype was seen more than once but under ten times. The chain couples TRBV12-3 or TRBV12-4 to TRBJ2-5, with D tentatively TRBD1 or TRBD2 (5 bases each). Trimming left V 3 bases short and J 4 bases short, with 9 bases between. CDR3 length: 13 residues. The CDR3 spells CASSFGGPETQYF. CDR3 bases: TGTGCCAGCAGTTTTGGGGGTCCAGAGACCCAGTACTTC.

This chain joins TRBV7-2 and TRBJ2-2, with D possibly being TRBD1 or TRBD2 (6 bases each). Germline V gives CDR1 SGHTA, CDR2 FQGNSA. Between the trimmed V and J ends, which lost 2 bases and 7 bases, there was a span of 20 bases. The CDR3 is made up of 17 amino acids. The CDR3 loop is CASSLMETGRWNGELFF. CDR3 nucleotides: TGTGCCAGCAGCTTAATGGAAACAGGGAGGTGGAACGGGGAGCTGTTTTTT.

The V and J genes are TRBV19 and TRBJ2-7; tentative D call: TRBD2 (6 bases). CDR1 LNHDA and CDR2 SQIVND come from the germline V gene (reference sequence). V was trimmed by 4 bases and J by 9 bases, leaving 16 bases between them. This CDR3 spans 13 amino acids. The CDR3 reads CASSTGLLEGQYF. For the CDR3, the DNA is TGTGCCAGTAGTACCGGACTATTAGAGGGGCAGTACTTC.

The genes are TRBV7-2 and TRBJ1-5; 9 bases are a match to TRBD1. The CDR3 covers 15 residues. V was pared by 5 bases and J by 2 bases, with 4 bases of the junction left unmatched. Germline values: CDR1 SGHTA, CDR2 FQGNSA. The CDR3 sequence: CASSPDRGGNQPQHF. The CDR3 coding sequence is TGTGCCAGCAGCCCGGACAGGGGAGGCAATCAGCCCCAGCATTTT.

The chain uses TRBV5-1 and TRBJ2-7; D is unresolved. Germline-derived CDR1 and CDR2 are SGHRS and YFSETQ. The CDR3 covers 17 residues. Deletions cut 4 bases from V and 4 bases from J, with 24 bases between. The CDR3 protein is CASSRSSGSQFEYEQYF. Here the CDR3 DNA reads TGCGCCAGCAGCAGATCGTCCGGGTCCCAGTTTGAGTACGAGCAGTACTTC.

This clonotype was detected a few times. The chain combines TRBV28 with TRBJ2-1; weak D call: TRBD1 (5 bases). In germline, CDR1 is MDHEN, CDR2 SYDVKM. V was pared by 7 bases and J by 5 bases, with 18 bases between. The CDR3 length is 15 residues. The DNA of the CDR3 is TGTGCCAGCACTCTTGGCAGGGTCGTCAACAATGAGCAGTTCTTC. It yields the protein CASTLGRVVNNEQFF.

The V and J genes are TRBV10-3 and TRBJ2-2, with D possibly matching TRBD2 (6 bases). Trimming cost V 5 bases and J 7 bases, with 8 bases left between them. CDR3 size: 12 residues. The germline V gene has CDR1 ENHRY and CDR2 SYGVKD. The CDR3 DNA follows: TGTGCCATCAGTCCGGGGGTCGGGGAGCTGTTTTTT. It encodes CAISPGVGELFF.